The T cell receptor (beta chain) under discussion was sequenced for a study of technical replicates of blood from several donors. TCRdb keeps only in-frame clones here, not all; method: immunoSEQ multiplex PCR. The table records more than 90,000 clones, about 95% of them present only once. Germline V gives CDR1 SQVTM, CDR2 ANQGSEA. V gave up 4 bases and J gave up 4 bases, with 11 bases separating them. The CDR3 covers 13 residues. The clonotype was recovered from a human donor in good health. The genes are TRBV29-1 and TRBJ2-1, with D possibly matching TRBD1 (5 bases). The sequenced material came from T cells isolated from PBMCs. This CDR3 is CSVGQGRYNEQFF. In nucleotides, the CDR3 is TGCAGCGTTGGTCAGGGTCGGTACAATGAGCAGTTCTTC.